This entry lists 24 T cell receptor beta chains sequenced from one sample in a study of type 1 regulatory T cells. Antigens for these TCRs are unknown. TCRdb fed the reads into MiXCR, producing one record per CDR3 protein. The repertoire holds roughly 65,000 distinct CDR3 sequences, with nearly 50% as singletons. The material sequenced was cultured non-Tr1 T cells, either the whole culture or a sorted T cell fraction (not recorded which). The receptor set was obtained from a human donor in good health.

Concerning this clonotype itself: A much larger clone sits a single nucleotide away, making a read error possible. The chain links TRBV4-3 to TRBJ2-7; either TRBD1 or TRBD2 may supply D (6 bases each). The CDR3 is 16 residues long. The germline V gene encodes CDR1 LGHNA and CDR2 YSLEER. Trimming took 1 base from V and 9 from J, leaving 22 bases between them. CDR3 coding DNA: TGCGCCAGCAGCCAAGGAGGGGGGCAGAGCCCCCTCGGGCAGTACTTC. It is translated as CASSQGGGQSPLGQYF.

The V gene is TRBV18, the J gene TRBJ1-1; D gene unclear. In germline, CDR1 is KGHSH, CDR2 LQKENI. The CDR3 has 13 residues. V was shortened by 5 bases and J by 0 bases, with 7 bases between the two germline ends. This CDR3 is CASSSGLNTEAFF. For the CDR3, the DNA is TGTGCCAGCTCATCGGGCTTGAACACTGAAGCTTTCTTT.

The V gene is TRBV2, the J gene TRBJ2-3, with unresolved D. Germline CDR1 is SNHLY and CDR2 is FYNNEI. This CDR3 is built from 13 residues. Trimming took off 7 bases at V and 0 bases at J, with 8 bases between the two ends. The DNA for the CDR3 is TGTGCCAGCAAAGACCTTAGCACAGATACGCAGTATTTT. Protein: CASKDLSTDTQYF. The full variable domain, rest sourced from reference TRBV2 and TRBJ2-3, is EPEVTQTPSHQVTQMGQEVILRCVPISNHLYFYWYRQILGQKVEFLVSFYNNEISEKSEIFDDQFSVERPDGSNFTLKIRSTKLEDSAMYFCASKDLSTDTQYFGPGTRLTVL.

V gene TRBV12-3 or TRBV12-4 combines with J gene TRBJ1-6; 10 positions match TRBD1. J lost 9 bases, V lost 4 bases, and 3 bases had no gene match. This CDR3 has 14 residues. The DNA of the CDR3 is TGTGCCAGCAGTTACCGGGACAGGGGTTCACCCCTCCACTTT. It codes for CASSYRDRGSPLHF.

This chain uses TRBV20-1 with TRBJ2-5; D could derive from TRBD1 or TRBD2 (5 bases each). Between the trimmed V and J ends, which lost 3 bases and 2 bases, there was a span of 16 bases. This CDR3 region has 15 residues. Germline lookup yields CDR1 DFQATT and CDR2 SNEGSKA (reference sequence). Here the CDR3 reads CSARDTGTPQETQYF. The CDR3 DNA sequence: TGCAGTGCTAGGGACACCGGGACCCCGCAAGAGACCCAGTACTTC.

The chain combines TRBV27 with TRBJ2-1; 7 nucleotides align to TRBD2. Trimming cost V 7 bases and J 7 bases; bases outside gene matches: 7. Germline CDR1 and CDR2: MNHEY and SMNVEV (reference sequence). CDR3 length: 13 residues. The CDR3 protein is CASTPRGYNEQFF. The CDR3 DNA reads TGTGCCAGCACCCCGCGGGGGTATAATGAGCAGTTCTTC.

The chain recombines TRBV11-2 with TRBJ1-1; D perhaps matches TRBD1 (5 bases). Trimming took 4 bases from V and 4 from J, leaving 22 bases between them. In germline, CDR1 is SGHAT, CDR2 FQNNGV. CDR3 size: 17 residues. This chain's CDR3 is CASSSLPRLGATTEAFF. CDR3 sequence (DNA): TGTGCCAGCAGCTCGCTCCCTCGTTTAGGGGCGACCACTGAAGCTTTCTTT. The full variable domain, completed using reference TRBV11-2 and TRBJ1-1, is EAGVAQSPRYKIIEKRQSVAFWCNPISGHATLYWYQQILGQGPKLLIQFQNNGVVDDSQLPKDRFSAERLKGVDSTLKIQPAKLEDSAVYLCASSSLPRLGATTEAFFGQGTRLTVV.

As to this clonotype: Relative to the germline gene, one junction end is altered; a read error may explain this. The chain couples TRBV7-2 to TRBJ2-3; 9 bases are shared with TRBD2. Germline V gene lookup returns CDR1 SGHTA and CDR2 FQGNSA. The CDR3 totals 13 residues. The CDR3 nucleotides are TGTGCAAGCAGCTGGCGGGGGGGGAATACGCAGTATTTT. Translated, it gives CASSWRGGNTQYF.

The chain employs TRBV6-2 or TRBV6-3 and TRBJ2-3; weak D call: TRBD2 (6 bases). CDR3 length: 14 residues. Per germline, CDR1 MNHEY and CDR2 SVGEGT. V was shortened by 5 bases and J by 4 bases, with 13 bases between the two germline ends. The CDR3: CASSKLAIADTQYF. For the CDR3, the DNA is TGTGCCAGCAGTAAACTAGCTATTGCAGATACGCAGTATTTT.

A few counts support this clonotype. The CDR3 nucleotides read TGTGCCAGCAGAGATACAGGGGTCAGATATAGCAATCAGCCCCAGCATTTT. It yields the protein CASRDTGVRYSNQPQHF. This rearrangement joins TRBV2 to TRBJ1-5; TRBD1 aligns across 7 bases. The J segment lost 0 bases and the V segment lost 6 bases, leaving 11 bases of the junction unmatched. The length of the CDR3 is 17 residues. Germline V gene data show CDR1 as SNHLY and CDR2 as FYNNEI.

This clonotype occurred a few times. This sequence joins TRBV12-5 and TRBJ1-1; 7 positions match TRBD1. Germline trimming cut 4 bases from V and 0 bases from J; bases unmatched to any gene: 8. CDR3 length: 16 amino acids. Germline CDR1 reads LGHNT; CDR2 reads FRNRAP. Here the CDR3 reads CASGSRWTGLNTEAFF. CDR3 nucleotides: TGTGCTAGTGGTTCGAGATGGACAGGTCTGAACACTGAAGCTTTCTTT.

The CDR3 DNA reads as TGTGCCAGCAGCCTCGACAGCCGCTCTGGAAACACCATATATTTT. Translation: CASSLDSRSGNTIYF. The rearrangement uses TRBV5-6 and TRBJ1-3; weak D call: TRBD1 (5 bases). From germline, CDR1 is SGHDT and CDR2 YYEEEE. The CDR3 has 15 residues. The germline V and J ends were trimmed by 4 bases and 0 bases, with 11 bases remaining between them.

The rearrangement links TRBV19 to TRBJ2-3; D is unresolved. This CDR3 has 16 amino acids. V gave up 1 base and J gave up 2 bases, with 13 bases separating them. CDR1 is LNHDA and CDR2 is SQIVND in the germline V gene (reference sequence). The CDR3 loop is CASSIVVAPSTDTQYF. The CDR3 DNA follows: TGTGCCAGTAGTATAGTAGTAGCCCCATCCACAGATACGCAGTATTTT. The full variable domain, its missing parts supplied by reference TRBV19 and TRBJ2-3, is DGGITQSPKYLFRKEGQNVTLSCEQNLNHDAMYWYRQDPGQGLRLIYYSQIVNDFQKGDIAEGYSVSREKKESFPLTVTSAQKNPTAFYLCASSIVVAPSTDTQYFGPGTRLTVL.

The rearrangement links TRBV7-2 to TRBJ1-6; the D gene is possibly TRBD1 (5 bases). The CDR3 is 16 amino acids. From germline, CDR1 is SGHTA and CDR2 FQGNSA. V was shortened by 2 bases and J by 0 bases, with 8 bases between the two germline ends. DNA for the CDR3: TGTGCCAGCAGCTTAACAGGCGACTCCTATAATTCACCCCTCCACTTT. Residues: CASSLTGDSYNSPLHF.

This sequence joins TRBV7-9 and TRBJ2-6; D not resolved. V shed 8 bases and J shed 4 bases, with 15 bases lying between them. The CDR3 covers 15 residues. Germline CDR1 and CDR2: SEHNR and FQNEAQ (reference sequence). The CDR3 is CASAKSVGGANVLTF. In nucleotides, the CDR3 is TGTGCCAGCGCCAAAAGCGTGGGGGGGGCCAACGTCCTGACTTTC.

The chain has TRBV7-3 and TRBJ2-2; 7 bases are shared with TRBD1. CDR3 size: 17 residues. CDR1 SGHTA and CDR2 FQGTGA come from the germline V gene. The J segment lost 1 base and the V segment lost 5 bases, leaving 10 bases of the junction unmatched. CDR3 residues: CASSPFRDSGNTGELFF. The CDR3 DNA reads TGTGCCAGCAGCCCATTCCGGGACAGTGGGAACACCGGGGAGCTGTTTTTT. Full variable domain (rest looked up from reference TRBV7-3 and TRBJ2-2): GAGVSQTPSNKVTEKGKYVELRCDPISGHTALYWYRQSLGQGPEFLIYFQGTGAADDSGLPNDRFFAVRPEGSVSTLKIQRTERGDSAVYLCASSPFRDSGNTGELFFGEGSRLTVL.

In its sample, this clonotype is medium-sized. The chain links TRBV20-1 to TRBJ1-2; 9 bases map to TRBD1. V lost 6 bases, J lost 4 bases, and 6 bases stayed unmatched. CDR3 size: 13 residues. Germline values: CDR1 DFQATT, CDR2 SNEGSKA (reference sequence). The CDR3 loop is CSATGTGSYGYTF. Written as DNA, the CDR3 is TGCAGTGCCACTGGGACAGGGAGCTATGGCTACACCTTC.

The chain links TRBV6-6 to TRBJ2-7; 8 positions agree with TRBD2. This CDR3 is 16 amino acids long. Germline-derived CDR1 and CDR2 are MNHNY and SVGAGI (reference sequence). The V and J ends lost 2 bases and 2 bases, in that order; junction bases with no gene match: 8. Here the CDR3 reads CASSYRGGTATYEQYF. For the CDR3, the DNA is TGTGCCAGCAGTTACCGGGGGGGGACGGCTACCTACGAGCAGTACTTC.

This chain joins TRBV5-1 and TRBJ1-2; no firm D call. The CDR3 runs 14 residues. Trimming cost V 5 bases and J 2 bases, with 13 bases left between them. Germline lookup yields CDR1 SGHRS and CDR2 YFSETQ. The CDR3 is CASRDPGSNYGYTF. CDR3 nucleotide sequence: TGCGCCAGCAGAGACCCCGGCTCGAACTATGGCTACACCTTC. Complete variable domain (other parts from reference TRBV5-1 and TRBJ1-2): KAGVTQTPRYLIKTRGQQVTLSCSPISGHRSVSWYQQTPGQGLQFLFEYFSETQRNKGNFPGRFSGRQFSNSRSEMNVSTLELGDSALYLCASRDPGSNYGYTFGSGTRLTVV.

The chain links TRBV2 to TRBJ2-6; D may be TRBD2 (5 bases). This CDR3 is built from 16 residues. Germline assignment: CDR1 SNHLY and CDR2 FYNNEI. Trimming cost V 6 bases and J 2 bases, with 14 bases left between them. CDR3 in amino acids: CASREVHTPGANVLTF. The CDR3 DNA follows: TGTGCCAGCAGGGAGGTCCATACCCCTGGGGCCAACGTCCTGACTTTC. The entire variable domain, with the rest obtained from reference TRBV2 and TRBJ2-6, is as follows: EPEVTQTPSHQVTQMGQEVILRCVPISNHLYFYWYRQILGQKVEFLVSFYNNEISEKSEIFDDQFSVERPDGSNFTLKIRSTKLEDSAMYFCASREVHTPGANVLTFGAGSRLTVL.

CDR3 sequence: CASSRDSNEQFF. CDR3 nucleotides: TGTGCCAGCAGCCGGGACAGCAATGAGCAGTTCTTC. The chain is built from TRBV5-4 and TRBJ2-1; the match to TRBD1 covers 7 bases. V shed 4 bases and J 6 bases; nucleotides not matched to a gene: 1. This CDR3 spans 12 amino acids. The germline gives CDR1 SGHNT, CDR2 YYREEE (reference sequence).

This chain uses TRBV20-1 with TRBJ2-1, with TRBD2 matching 10 bases. The CDR3 contains 17 residues. The germline gives CDR1 DFQATT, CDR2 SNEGSKA (reference sequence). With V trimmed by 0 bases and J by 7 bases, 12 bases remained unmatched. The CDR3 is CSARDPGRAGGFNEQFF. CDR3 DNA sequence: TGCAGTGCTAGAGATCCGGGGAGAGCGGGGGGGTTTAATGAGCAGTTCTTC.

The chain couples TRBV18 to TRBJ1-6; 9 nucleotides match TRBD1. Germline V gene sequence: CDR1 KGHSH, CDR2 LQKENI. Trimming took 5 bases from V and 7 from J; bases not matched to a gene: 9. The CDR3 contains 16 residues. The CDR3 spells CASSIARDRANSPLHF. The CDR3 nucleotides are TGTGCCAGCTCAATTGCCCGGGACAGGGCAAATTCACCCCTCCACTTT.

This chain connects TRBV4-3 to TRBJ1-2, with D possibly being TRBD1 (6 bases). The germline V gene has CDR1 LGHNA and CDR2 YSLEER. V shed 4 bases and J shed 2 bases, with 14 bases lying between them. This CDR3 contains 15 residues. DNA of the CDR3: TGCGCCAGCAGCCTCAGTCCAGGGGAAAACTATGGCTACACCTTC. It encodes CASSLSPGENYGYTF.